The clone carrying this TCR beta chain came up a few times. Its antigen is undetermined. These data originate in a study of blood T cells in healthy people across ages. Study information: The template switching approach captured approximately one barcoded beta molecule for every two T cells.

The study's findings and limits: Conclusively comparing naive with antigen-experienced cells was impossible with unsorted PBMCs. Age showed a roughly linear inverse relationship with TCR beta diversity per million T cells.

The CDR3 extends over 14 amino acids. V dropped 7 bases and J dropped 5 bases, with 20 bases sitting between them. CDR1 and CDR2 (germline): SQVTM, ANQGSEA. Every donor gave roughly 9.2 milliliters of peripheral blood. Through a sample-barcoded 5' primer and a J-beta primer mix, a second PCR was run for 7 to 11 cycles. TCRdb used MiXCR to reprocess the 5' RACE reads, holding one entry per CDR3 protein. Seen here are hundreds of thousands of distinct CDR3 sequences, around half observed once, and the top ten hold approximately 25%. The chain uses TRBV29-1 and TRBJ2-5; tentatively, D is TRBD1 or TRBD2 (5 bases each). The sequencing sample was made of blood. The sequence was collected from a man older than 75 in good health. CDR3 nucleotides: TGCAGCGCTCTCACAGGACTTCTATGGGAGACCCAGTACTTC. Protein product: CSALTGLLWETQYF.